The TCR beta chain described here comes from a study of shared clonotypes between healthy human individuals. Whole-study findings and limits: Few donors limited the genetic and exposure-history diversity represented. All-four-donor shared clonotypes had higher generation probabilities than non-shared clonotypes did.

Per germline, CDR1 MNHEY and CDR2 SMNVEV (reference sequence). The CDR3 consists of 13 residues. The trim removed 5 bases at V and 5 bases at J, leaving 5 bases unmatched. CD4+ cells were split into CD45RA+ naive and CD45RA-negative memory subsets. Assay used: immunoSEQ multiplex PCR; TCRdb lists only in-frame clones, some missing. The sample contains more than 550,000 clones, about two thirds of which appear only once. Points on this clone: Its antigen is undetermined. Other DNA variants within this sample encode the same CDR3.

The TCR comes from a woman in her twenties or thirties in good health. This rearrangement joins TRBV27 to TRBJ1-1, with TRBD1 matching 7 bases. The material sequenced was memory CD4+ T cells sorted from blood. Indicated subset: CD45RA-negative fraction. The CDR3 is CASSPRRGTEAFF. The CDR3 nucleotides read TGTGCCAGCAGTCCCCGCAGGGGGACTGAAGCTTTCTTT.